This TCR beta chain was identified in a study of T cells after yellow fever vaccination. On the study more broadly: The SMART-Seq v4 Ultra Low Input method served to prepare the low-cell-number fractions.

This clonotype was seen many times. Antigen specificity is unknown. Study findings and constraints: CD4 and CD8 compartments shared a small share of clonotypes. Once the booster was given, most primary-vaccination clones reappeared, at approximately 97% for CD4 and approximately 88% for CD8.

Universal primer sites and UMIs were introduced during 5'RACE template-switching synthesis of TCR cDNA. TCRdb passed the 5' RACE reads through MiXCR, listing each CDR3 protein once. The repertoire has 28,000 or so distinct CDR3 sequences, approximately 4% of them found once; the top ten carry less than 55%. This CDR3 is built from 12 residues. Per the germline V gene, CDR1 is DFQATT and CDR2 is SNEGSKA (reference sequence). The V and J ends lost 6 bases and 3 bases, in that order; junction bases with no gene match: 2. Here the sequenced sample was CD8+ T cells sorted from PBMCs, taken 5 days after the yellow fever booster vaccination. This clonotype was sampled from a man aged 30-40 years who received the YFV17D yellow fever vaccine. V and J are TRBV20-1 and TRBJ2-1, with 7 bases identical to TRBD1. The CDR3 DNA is TGCAGTGCCCGGGACAGCTACAATGAGCAGTTCTTC. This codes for CSARDSYNEQFF.